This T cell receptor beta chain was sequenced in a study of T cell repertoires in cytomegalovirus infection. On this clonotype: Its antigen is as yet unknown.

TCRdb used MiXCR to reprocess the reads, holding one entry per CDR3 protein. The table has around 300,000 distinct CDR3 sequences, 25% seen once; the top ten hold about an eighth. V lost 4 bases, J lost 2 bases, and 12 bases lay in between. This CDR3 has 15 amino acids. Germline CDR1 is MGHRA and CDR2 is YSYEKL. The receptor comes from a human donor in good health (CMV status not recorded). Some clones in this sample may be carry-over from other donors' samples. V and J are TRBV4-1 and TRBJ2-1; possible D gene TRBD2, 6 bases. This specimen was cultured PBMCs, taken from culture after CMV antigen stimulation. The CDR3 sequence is CASSLVRDPYNEQFF. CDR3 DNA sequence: TGCGCCAGCAGCCTAGTGCGGGATCCCTACAATGAGCAGTTCTTC.